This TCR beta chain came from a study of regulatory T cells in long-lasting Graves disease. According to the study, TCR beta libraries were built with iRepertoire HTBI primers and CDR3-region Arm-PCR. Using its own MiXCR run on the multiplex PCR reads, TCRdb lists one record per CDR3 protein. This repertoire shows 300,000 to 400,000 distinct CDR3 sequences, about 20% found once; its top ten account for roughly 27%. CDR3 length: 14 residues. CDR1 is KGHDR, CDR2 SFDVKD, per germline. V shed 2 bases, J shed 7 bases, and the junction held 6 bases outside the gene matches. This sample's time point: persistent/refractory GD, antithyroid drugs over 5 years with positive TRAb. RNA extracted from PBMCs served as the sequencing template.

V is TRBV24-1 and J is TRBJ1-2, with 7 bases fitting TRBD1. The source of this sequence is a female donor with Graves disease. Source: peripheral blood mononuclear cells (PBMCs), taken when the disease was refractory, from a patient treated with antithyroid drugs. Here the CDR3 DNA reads TGTGCCACCAGTGATTCGGGGACAGTGGGTGGCTACACCTTC. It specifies CATSDSGTVGGYTF.